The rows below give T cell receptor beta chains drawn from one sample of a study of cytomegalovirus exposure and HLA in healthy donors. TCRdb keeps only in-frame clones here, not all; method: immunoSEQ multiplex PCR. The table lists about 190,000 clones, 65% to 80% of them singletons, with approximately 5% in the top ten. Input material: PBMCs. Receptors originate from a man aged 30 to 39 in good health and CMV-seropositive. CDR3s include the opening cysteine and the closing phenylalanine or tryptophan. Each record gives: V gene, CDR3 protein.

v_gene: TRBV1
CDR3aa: CTSSQTGGGANVLTF

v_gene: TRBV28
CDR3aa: CASSLQGGNTEAFF

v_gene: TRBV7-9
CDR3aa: CASSLQGVKEKLFF

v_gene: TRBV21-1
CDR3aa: CASSKIGGYNEQFF

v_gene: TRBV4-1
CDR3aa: CASSQGGAEQFF

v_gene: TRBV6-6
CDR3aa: CASTRLAGGNEQFF

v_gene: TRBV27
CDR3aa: CASSLSGLAGDYEQYF

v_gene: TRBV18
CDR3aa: CASSPQGGAGNTIYF

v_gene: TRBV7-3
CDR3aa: CASSLISGGYNEQFF

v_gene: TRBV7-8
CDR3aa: CASSFGGGYEQYF

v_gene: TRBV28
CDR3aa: CAGSSASGRHEQYF

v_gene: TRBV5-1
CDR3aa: CASSLGTANTEAFF

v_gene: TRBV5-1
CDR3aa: CASSLGSAGTGFYEQYF

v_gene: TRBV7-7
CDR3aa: CASSRSGQETQYF

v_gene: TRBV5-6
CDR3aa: CASSRGTSYNEQFF

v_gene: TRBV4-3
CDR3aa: CASSQPGQGAWGYTF

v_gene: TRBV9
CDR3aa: CASSERGSIAGAAQETQYF

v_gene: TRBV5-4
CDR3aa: CASSSGTLNTGELFF